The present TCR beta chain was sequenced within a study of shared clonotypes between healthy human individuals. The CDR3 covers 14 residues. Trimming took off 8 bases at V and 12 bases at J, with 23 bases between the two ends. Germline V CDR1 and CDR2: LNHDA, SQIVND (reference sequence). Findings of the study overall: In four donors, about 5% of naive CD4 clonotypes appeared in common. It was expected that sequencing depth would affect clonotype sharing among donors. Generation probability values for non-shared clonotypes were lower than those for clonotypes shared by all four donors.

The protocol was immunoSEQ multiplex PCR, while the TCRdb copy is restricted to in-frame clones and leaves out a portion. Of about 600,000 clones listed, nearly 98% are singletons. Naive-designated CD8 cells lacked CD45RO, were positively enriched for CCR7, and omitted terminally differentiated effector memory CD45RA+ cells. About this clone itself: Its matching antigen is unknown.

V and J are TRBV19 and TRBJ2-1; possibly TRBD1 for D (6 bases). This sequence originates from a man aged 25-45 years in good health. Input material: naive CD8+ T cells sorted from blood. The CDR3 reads CASSQGPRTQWQFF. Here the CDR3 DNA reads TGTGCCAGTTCCCAGGGGCCACGAACTCAATGGCAGTTCTTC.